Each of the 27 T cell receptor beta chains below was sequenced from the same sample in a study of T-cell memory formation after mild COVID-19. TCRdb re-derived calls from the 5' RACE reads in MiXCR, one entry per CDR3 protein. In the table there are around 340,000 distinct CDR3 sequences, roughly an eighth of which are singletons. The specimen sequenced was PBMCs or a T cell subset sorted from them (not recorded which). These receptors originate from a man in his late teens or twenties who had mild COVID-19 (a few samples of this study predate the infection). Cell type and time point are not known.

CDR3 region: CASSTALANEQFF. Written as DNA, the CDR3 is TGTGCCAGCAGCACGGCACTAGCCAATGAGCAGTTCTTC. The chain carries TRBV6-2 or TRBV6-3 and TRBJ2-1; tentatively, D is TRBD2 (6 bases). Trimming pared 6 bases from V and 6 bases from J, leaving 12 bases between. The length of the CDR3 is 13 residues. The germline gives CDR1 MNHEY, CDR2 SVGEGT.

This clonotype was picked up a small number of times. CDR3: CASSQGTSTDTQYF. In DNA, the CDR3 is TGTGCCAGCAGCCAAGGTACTAGCACAGATACGCAGTATTTT. The chain employs TRBV3-1 and TRBJ2-3; no definite D call. The length of the CDR3 is 14 residues. The germline V and J ends were trimmed by 1 base and 0 bases, with 5 bases remaining between them. Germline-derived CDR1 and CDR2 are LGHDT and YNNKEL (reference sequence).

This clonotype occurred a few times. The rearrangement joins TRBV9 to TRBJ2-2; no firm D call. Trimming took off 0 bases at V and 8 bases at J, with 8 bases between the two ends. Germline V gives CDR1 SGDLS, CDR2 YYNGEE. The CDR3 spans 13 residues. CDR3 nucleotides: TGTGCCAGCAGCGTAGCTACGCCAGGGGAGCTGTTTTTT. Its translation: CASSVATPGELFF. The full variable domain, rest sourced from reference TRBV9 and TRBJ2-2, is DSGVTQTPKHLITATGQRVTLRCSPRSGDLSVYWYQQSLDQGLQFLIQYYNGEERAKGNILERFSAQQFPDLHSELNLSSLELGDSALYFCASSVATPGELFFGEGSRLTVL.

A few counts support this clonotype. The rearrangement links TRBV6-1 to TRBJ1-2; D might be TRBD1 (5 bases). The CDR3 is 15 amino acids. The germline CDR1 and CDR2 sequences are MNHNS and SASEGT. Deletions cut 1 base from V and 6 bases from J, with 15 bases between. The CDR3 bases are TGTGCCAGCAGTGAAGGGACACTCGAGGGGAATGGCTACACCTTC. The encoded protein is CASSEGTLEGNGYTF.

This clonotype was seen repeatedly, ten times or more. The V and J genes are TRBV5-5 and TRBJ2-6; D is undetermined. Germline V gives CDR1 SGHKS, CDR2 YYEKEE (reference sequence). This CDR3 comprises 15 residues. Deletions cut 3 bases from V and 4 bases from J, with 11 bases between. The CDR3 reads CASSSQLAGANVLTF. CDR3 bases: TGTGCCAGCAGCTCACAGTTAGCCGGGGCCAACGTCCTGACTTTC. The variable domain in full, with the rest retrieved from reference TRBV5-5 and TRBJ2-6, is DAGVTQSPTHLIKTRGQQVTLRCSPISGHKSVSWYQQVLGQGPQFIFQYYEKEERGRGNFPDRFSARQFPNYSSELNVNALLLGDSALYLCASSSQLAGANVLTFGAGSRLTVL.

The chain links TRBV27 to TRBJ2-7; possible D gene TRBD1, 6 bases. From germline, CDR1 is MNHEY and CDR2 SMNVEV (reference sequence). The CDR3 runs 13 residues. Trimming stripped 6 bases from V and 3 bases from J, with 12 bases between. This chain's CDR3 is CASSRTEFYEQYF. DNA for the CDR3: TGTGCCAGCAGCCGGACAGAGTTCTACGAGCAGTACTTC.

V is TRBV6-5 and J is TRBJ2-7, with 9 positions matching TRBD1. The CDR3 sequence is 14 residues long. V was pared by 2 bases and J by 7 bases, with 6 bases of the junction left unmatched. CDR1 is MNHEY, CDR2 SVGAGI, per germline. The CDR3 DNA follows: TGTGCCAGCAGTTACCCGGGACAGGGTTGGGAGCAGTACTTC. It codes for CASSYPGQGWEQYF.

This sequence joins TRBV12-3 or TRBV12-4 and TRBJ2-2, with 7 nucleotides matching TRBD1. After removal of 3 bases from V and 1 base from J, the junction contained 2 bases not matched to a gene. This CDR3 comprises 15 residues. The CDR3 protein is CASSFRTGNTGELFF. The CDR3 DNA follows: TGTGCCAGCAGTTTTCGGACAGGGAACACCGGGGAGCTGTTTTTT.

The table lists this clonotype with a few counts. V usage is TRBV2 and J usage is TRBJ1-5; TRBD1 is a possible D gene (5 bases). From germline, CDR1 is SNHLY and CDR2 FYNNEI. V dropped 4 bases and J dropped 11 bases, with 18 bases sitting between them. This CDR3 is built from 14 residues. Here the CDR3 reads CASSAGTTQSTQHF. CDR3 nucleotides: TGTGCCAGCAGTGCCGGGACCACCCAATCGACCCAGCATTTT.

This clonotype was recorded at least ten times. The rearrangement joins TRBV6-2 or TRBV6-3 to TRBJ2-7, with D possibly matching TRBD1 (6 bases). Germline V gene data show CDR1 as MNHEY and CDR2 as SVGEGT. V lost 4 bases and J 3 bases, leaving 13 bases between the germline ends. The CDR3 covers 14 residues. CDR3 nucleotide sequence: TGTGCCAGCAGTTCCCAGGGGTCCCTCTACGAGCAGTACTTC. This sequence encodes CASSSQGSLYEQYF.

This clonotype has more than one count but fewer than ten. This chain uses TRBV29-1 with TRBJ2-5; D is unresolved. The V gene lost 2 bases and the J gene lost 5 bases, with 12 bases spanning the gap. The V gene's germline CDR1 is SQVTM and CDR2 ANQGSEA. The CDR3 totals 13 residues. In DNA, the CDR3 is TGCAGCGTTGAACGAACCCACGAGGAGACCCAGTACTTC. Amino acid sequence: CSVERTHEETQYF.

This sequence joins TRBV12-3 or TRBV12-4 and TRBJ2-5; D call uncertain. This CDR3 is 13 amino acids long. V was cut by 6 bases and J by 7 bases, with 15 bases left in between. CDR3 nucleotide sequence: TGTGCCAGCAGCCTAGGGCCCGTTGGGACCCAGTACTTC. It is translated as CASSLGPVGTQYF.

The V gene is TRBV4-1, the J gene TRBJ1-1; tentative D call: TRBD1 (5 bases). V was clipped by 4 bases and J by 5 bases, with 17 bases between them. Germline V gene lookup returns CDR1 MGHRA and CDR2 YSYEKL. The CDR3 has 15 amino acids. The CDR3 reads CASSRSPGGMTEAFF. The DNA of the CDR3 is TGCGCCAGCAGCCGATCGCCCGGGGGAATGACTGAAGCTTTCTTT.

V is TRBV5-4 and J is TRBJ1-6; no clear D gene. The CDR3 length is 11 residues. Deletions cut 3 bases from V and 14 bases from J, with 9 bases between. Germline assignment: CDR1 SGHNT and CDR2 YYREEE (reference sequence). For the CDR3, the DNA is TGTGCCAGCAGCTCTGAGACCGCCCTCCACTTT. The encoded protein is CASSSETALHF.

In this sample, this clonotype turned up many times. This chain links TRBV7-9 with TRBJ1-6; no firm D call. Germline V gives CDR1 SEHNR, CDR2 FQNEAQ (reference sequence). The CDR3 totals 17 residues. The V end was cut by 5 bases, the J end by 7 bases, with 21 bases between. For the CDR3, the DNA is TGTGCCAGCAGCCGGACTGCAGGATCTGACGCGAATTCACCCCTCCACTTT. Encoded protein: CASSRTAGSDANSPLHF.

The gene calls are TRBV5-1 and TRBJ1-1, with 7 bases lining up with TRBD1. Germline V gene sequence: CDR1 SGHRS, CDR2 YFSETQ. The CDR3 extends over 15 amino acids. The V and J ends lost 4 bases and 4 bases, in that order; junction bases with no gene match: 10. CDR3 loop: CASSVGRGLGTEAFF. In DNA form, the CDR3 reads TGCGCCAGCAGCGTGGGAAGGGGGCTAGGCACTGAAGCTTTCTTT. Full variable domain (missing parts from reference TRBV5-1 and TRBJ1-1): KAGVTQTPRYLIKTRGQQVTLSCSPISGHRSVSWYQQTPGQGLQFLFEYFSETQRNKGNFPGRFSGRQFSNSRSEMNVSTLELGDSALYLCASSVGRGLGTEAFFGQGTRLTVV.

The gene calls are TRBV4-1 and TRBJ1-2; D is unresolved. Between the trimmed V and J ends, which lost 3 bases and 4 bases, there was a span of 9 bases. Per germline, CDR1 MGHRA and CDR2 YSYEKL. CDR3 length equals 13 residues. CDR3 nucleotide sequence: TGCGCCAGCAGCCAGTCGCTCCTCTATGGCTACACCTTC. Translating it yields CASSQSLLYGYTF.

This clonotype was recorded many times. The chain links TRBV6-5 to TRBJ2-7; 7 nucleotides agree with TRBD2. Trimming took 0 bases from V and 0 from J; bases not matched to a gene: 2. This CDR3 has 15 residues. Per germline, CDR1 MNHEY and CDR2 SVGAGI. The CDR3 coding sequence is TGTGCCAGCAGTTACTCGGGGGGGGTCTCCTACGAGCAGTACTTC. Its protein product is CASSYSGGVSYEQYF.

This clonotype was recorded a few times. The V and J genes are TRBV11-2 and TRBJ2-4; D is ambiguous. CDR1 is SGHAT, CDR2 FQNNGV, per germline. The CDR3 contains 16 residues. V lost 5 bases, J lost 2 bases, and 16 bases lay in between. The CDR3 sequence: CASSPRARVTKNIQYF. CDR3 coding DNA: TGTGCCAGCAGCCCCCGCGCCCGAGTGACCAAAAACATTCAGTACTTC. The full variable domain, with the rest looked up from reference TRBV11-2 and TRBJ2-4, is EAGVAQSPRYKIIEKRQSVAFWCNPISGHATLYWYQQILGQGPKLLIQFQNNGVVDDSQLPKDRFSAERLKGVDSTLKIQPAKLEDSAVYLCASSPRARVTKNIQYFGAGTRLSVL.

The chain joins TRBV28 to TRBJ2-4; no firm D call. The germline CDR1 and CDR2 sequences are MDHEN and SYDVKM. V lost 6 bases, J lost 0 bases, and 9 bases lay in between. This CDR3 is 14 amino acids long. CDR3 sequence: CASRLRGAKNIQYF. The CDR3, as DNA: TGTGCCAGCAGGCTCAGAGGAGCCAAAAACATTCAGTACTTC.

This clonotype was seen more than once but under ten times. The CDR3 coding sequence is TGTGCCAGCAGTTACTCGAGCAGCGGGGGTGGCATAGAGCAGTTCTTC. Amino acids: CASSYSSSGGGIEQFF. V usage is TRBV6-2 or TRBV6-3 and J usage is TRBJ2-1; 8 nucleotides match TRBD2. Trimming removed 0 bases from V and 10 bases from J; junction bases left unmatched: 11. The CDR3 runs 16 residues. Germline CDR1 MNHEY, CDR2 SVGEGT.

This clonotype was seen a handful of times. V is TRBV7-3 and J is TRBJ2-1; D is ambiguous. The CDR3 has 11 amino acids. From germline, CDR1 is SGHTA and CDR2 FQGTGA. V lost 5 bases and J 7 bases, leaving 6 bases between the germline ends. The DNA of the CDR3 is TGTGCCAGCAGCCATAATAATGAGCAGTTCTTC. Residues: CASSHNNEQFF.

For the CDR3, the DNA is TGTGCCAGCATCACTCAGCGGGGGGGCATGAGTGAGCAGTTCTTC. It codes for CASITQRGGMSEQFF. This chain uses TRBV27 with TRBJ2-1; TRBD2 aligns across 10 bases. CDR3 size: 15 residues. Germline assignment: CDR1 MNHEY and CDR2 SMNVEV (reference sequence). J was trimmed by 9 bases and V by 7 bases; bases with no gene match: 12.

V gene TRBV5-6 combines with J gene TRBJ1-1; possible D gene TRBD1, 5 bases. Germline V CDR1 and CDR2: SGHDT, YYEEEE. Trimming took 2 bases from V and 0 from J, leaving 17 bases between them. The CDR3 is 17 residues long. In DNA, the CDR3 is TGTGCCAGCAGCTTAAATTCGTGGATGGGGGTGAACACTGAAGCTTTCTTT. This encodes CASSLNSWMGVNTEAFF.

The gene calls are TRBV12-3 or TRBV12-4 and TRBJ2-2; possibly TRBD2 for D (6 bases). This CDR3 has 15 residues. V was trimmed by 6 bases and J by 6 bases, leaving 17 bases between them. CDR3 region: CASRAPGARAGELFF. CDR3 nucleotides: TGTGCCAGCAGGGCTCCGGGAGCGCGCGCCGGGGAGCTGTTTTTT.

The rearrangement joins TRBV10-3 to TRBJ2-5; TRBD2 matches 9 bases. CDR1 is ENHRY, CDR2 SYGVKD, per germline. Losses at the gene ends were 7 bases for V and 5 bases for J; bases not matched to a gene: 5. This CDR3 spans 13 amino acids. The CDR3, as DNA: TGTGCCATCAAGGGACTAGCAGGGGAGACCCAGTACTTC. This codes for CAIKGLAGETQYF.

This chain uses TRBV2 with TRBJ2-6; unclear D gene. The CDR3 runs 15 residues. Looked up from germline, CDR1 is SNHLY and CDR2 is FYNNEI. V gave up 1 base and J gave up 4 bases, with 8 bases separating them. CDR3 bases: TGTGCCAGCAGTGAAGTTGGAAGCGGGGCCAACGTCCTGACTTTC. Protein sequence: CASSEVGSGANVLTF.